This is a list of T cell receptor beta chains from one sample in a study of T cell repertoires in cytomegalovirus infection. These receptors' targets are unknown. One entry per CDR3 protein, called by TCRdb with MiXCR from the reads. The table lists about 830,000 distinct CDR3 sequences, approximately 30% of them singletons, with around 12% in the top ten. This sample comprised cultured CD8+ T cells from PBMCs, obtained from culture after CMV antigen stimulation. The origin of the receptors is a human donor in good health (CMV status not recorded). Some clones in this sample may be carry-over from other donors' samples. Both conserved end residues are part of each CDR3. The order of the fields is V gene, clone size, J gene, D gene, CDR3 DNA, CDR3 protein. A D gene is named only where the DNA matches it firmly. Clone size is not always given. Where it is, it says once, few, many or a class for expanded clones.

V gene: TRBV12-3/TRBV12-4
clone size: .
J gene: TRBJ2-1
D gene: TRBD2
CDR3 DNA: TGTGCCAGCAGCTCGGGGGGAGGGGCCGTTACGTGGTACAATGAGCAGTTCTTC
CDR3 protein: CASSSGGGAVTWYNEQFF

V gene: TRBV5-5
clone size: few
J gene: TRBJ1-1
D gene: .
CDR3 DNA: TGTGCCAGCAGCTTGGCCAGGATGCTTAGTGAGGGCACTGAAGCTTTCTTT
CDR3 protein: CASSLARMLSEGTEAFF

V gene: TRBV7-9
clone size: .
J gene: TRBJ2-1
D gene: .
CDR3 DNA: TGTGCCAGCACCGCGGAGGCTTACTTTGAGCAGTTCTTC
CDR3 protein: CASTAEAYFEQFF

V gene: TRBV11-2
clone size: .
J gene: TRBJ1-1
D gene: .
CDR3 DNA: TGTGCCAGCAGCTTAGCCCAATATGAAGCTTTCTTT
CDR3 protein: CASSLAQYEAFF

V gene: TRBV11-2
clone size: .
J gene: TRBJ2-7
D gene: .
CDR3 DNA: TGTGCCAGCAGCTTAGCACGGGGGGCCCCCAACGAGCAGTACTTC
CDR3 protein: CASSLARGAPNEQYF

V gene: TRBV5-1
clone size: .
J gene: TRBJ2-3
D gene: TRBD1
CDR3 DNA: TGCGCCAGCAGCTTATGGGACAGGTCAGATACGCAGTATTTT
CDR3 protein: CASSLWDRSDTQYF

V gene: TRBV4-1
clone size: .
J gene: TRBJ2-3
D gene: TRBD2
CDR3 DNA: TGCGCCAGCATCCCCCTAGCGGGGGATGCAGATACGCAGTATTTT
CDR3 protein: CASIPLAGDADTQYF

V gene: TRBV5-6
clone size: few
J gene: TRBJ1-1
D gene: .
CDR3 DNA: TGTGCCAGCAGCTTGGGGGGAGGCCCCCGGGAAACTGAAGCTTTCTTT
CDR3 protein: CASSLGGGPRETEAFF

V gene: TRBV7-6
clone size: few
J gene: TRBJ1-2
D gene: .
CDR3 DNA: TGTGCCAGCAGCTTAGCGCAGCCGTCCTCCGGCTATGGCTACACCTTC
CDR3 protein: CASSLAQPSSGYGYTF

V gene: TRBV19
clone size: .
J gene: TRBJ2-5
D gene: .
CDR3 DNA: TGTGCTAGTAGTATAGATCGACCAGGGGCGCCGGGTGAGACCCAGTACTTC
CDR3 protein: CASSIDRPGAPGETQYF

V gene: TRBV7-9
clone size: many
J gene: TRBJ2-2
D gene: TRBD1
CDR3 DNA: TGTGCCAGCAGCTTGGGGCCGGGACAGGGTAACACCGGGGAGCTGTTTTTT
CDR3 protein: CASSLGPGQGNTGELFF

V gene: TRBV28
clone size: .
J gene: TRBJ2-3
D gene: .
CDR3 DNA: TGTGCCAGCAGTTTAGGAGGGGGGTACACAGATACGCAGTATTTT
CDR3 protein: CASSLGGGYTDTQYF

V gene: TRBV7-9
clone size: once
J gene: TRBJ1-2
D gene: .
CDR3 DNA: TGTGCCAGCAGCTTAGCGGAGCTCGTTATCTATGGTTACACCTTC
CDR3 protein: CASSLAELVIYGYTF

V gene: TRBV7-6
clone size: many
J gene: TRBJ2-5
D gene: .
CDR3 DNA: TGTGCCAGCAGCTCCGTACCATGGGGGGGCCGGGAGACCCAGTACTTC
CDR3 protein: CASSSVPWGGRETQYF

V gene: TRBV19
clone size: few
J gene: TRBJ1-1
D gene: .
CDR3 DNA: TGTGCCAGTAGTATAGAGGCAGGGGCGAACACTGAAGCTTTCTTT
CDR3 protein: CASSIEAGANTEAFF

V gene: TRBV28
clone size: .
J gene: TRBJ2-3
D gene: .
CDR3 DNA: TGTGTCAGCAGTTTAATAGCCGACACAGATACGCAGTATTTT
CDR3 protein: CVSSLIADTDTQYF

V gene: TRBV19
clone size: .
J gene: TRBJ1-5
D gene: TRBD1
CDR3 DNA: TGTGCCAGTAGTATGGACAGGGGGGACCAGCCCCAGCATTTT
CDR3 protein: CASSMDRGDQPQHF

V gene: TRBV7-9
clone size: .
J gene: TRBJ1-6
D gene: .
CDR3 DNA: TGTGCCAGCAGCTCAGCCGCTAGCTCCTATAATTCACCCCTCCACTTT
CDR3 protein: CASSSAASSYNSPLHF

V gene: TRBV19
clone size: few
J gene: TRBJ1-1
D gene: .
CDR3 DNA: TGTGCCAGTATATGGGGTCACTTCATGAACACTGAAGCTTTCTTT
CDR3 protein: CASIWGHFMNTEAFF

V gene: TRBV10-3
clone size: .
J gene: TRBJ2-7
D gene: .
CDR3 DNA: TGTGCCATCAGTGAGCGGTTCTCCTACGAGCAGTACTTC
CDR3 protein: CAISERFSYEQYF

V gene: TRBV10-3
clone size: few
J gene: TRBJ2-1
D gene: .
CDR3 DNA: TGTGCCATCAGTGAGTTAATGGCAAGCCAATACAATGAGCAGTTCTTC
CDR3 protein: CAISELMASQYNEQFF

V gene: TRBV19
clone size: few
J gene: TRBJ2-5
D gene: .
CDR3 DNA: TGTGCCAGTAGTATCATGGGGAAAGAGACCCAGTACTTC
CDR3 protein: CASSIMGKETQYF

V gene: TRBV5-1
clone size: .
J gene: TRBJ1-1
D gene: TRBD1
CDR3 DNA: TGCGCCAGCAGCCAAGGACAGGGGCAAGAGGCTGAAGCTTTCTTT
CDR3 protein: CASSQGQGQEAEAFF

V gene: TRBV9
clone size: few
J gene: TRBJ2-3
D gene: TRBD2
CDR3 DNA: TGTGCCAGCAGCCGGACTAGCGGGGGGGAAAGCACAGATACGCAGTATTTT
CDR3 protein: CASSRTSGGESTDTQYF